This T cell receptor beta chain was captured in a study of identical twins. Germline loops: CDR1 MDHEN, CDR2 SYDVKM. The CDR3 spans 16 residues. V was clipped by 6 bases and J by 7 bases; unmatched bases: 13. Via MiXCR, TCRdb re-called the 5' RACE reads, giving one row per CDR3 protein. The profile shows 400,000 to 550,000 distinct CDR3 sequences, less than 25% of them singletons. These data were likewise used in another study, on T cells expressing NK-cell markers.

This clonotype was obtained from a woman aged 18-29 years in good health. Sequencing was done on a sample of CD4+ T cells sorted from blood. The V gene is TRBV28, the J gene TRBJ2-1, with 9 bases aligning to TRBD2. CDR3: CASRQPGLAMGNEQFF. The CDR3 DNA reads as TGTGCCAGCAGACAACCCGGACTAGCGATGGGGAATGAGCAGTTCTTC.